The 31 T cell receptor beta chains reported below all come from one sample, sequenced in a study of Graves' ophthalmopathy and Graves' hyperthyroidism. Amplifying from RNA transcripts, the study obtained TCR beta CDR3 regions. HTBI primers primed a first-round RT-PCR, and a second-round multiplex PCR followed. TCRdb itself ran the multiplex PCR reads through MiXCR, one entry per CDR3 protein. The table records a few hundred thousand distinct CDR3 sequences, roughly 18% of them present only once. Sequencing used peripheral blood. The receptor set was obtained from a woman under 30 with Graves' ophthalmopathy.

This clonotype came up many times. V and J are TRBV27 and TRBJ2-7; TRBD1 matches at 7 bases. Trimming at V came to 4 bases and at J to 8 bases, leaving 5 bases not matched to a gene. The germline gives CDR1 MNHEY, CDR2 SMNVEV (reference sequence). There are 12 residues in the CDR3. The CDR3 here is CASSSHRGKQYF. DNA of the CDR3: TGTGCCAGCAGTTCTCACAGGGGAAAGCAGTACTTC.

The table lists this clonotype with many counts. The DNA for the CDR3 is TGTGCCAGCAGGAGACAGGTCTCCTACGAGCAGTACTTC. Protein: CASRRQVSYEQYF. The chain recombines TRBV12-3 or TRBV12-4 with TRBJ2-7; possibly TRBD1 for D (6 bases). V was pared by 6 bases and J by 0 bases, with 9 bases between. The CDR3 runs to 13 residues.

V and J are TRBV28 and TRBJ2-7; TRBD2 agrees at 8 bases. After removal of 10 bases from V and 1 base from J, the junction contained 9 bases not matched to a gene. Germline CDR1 reads MDHEN; CDR2 reads SYDVKM. The CDR3 runs to 14 residues. The CDR3 reads CAIATSGASYEQYF. For the CDR3, the DNA is TGTGCCATCGCAACTAGCGGAGCTTCCTACGAGCAGTACTTC. Looking up the rest from reference TRBV28 and TRBJ2-7 gives the full variable domain: DVKVTQSSRYLVKRTGEKVFLECVQDMDHENMFWYRQDPGLGLRLIYFSYDVKMKEKGDIPEGYSVSREKKERFSLILESASTNQTSMYLCAIATSGASYEQYFGPGTRLTVT.

The sample holds a few counts of this clonotype. This chain links TRBV5-1 with TRBJ1-1; the match to TRBD1 covers 8 bases. Germline lookup yields CDR1 SGHRS and CDR2 YFSETQ. This CDR3 has 15 residues. J lost 7 bases, V lost 0 bases, and 8 bases had no gene match. The CDR3 region is CASSLDTGGRVEAFF. The CDR3 DNA sequence: TGCGCCAGCAGCTTGGATACAGGGGGACGTGTTGAAGCTTTCTTT.

This clonotype has ten or more counts. The chain is built from TRBV30 and TRBJ1-5, with 7 bases lining up with TRBD1. Unmatched junction bases numbered 6, after V lost 7 bases and J lost 3 bases. The germline V gene has CDR1 GTSNPN and CDR2 SVGIG (reference sequence). The CDR3 is made up of 13 amino acids. The CDR3: CAYNRGSNQPQHF. Written as DNA, the CDR3 is TGTGCCTACAACAGGGGCTCCAATCAGCCCCAGCATTTT.

V is TRBV12-3 or TRBV12-4 and J is TRBJ2-5; 10 bases map to TRBD2. The CDR3 runs to 15 residues. The V segment lost 8 bases and the J segment 3 bases; nucleotides outside the gene matches: 9. The CDR3: CASSPGTSEEETQYF. CDR3 coding DNA: TGTGCCAGCTCCCCCGGGACTAGCGAGGAAGAGACCCAGTACTTC.

This clonotype was counted ten times or more. The chain employs TRBV12-3 or TRBV12-4 and TRBJ2-2; 7 nucleotides match TRBD1. The junction had 3 bases not matched to a gene; V was cut back by 6 bases and J by 5 bases. The CDR3 loop spans 13 amino acids. In DNA form, the CDR3 reads TGTGCCAGCAGGCCAGGGGGAACCGGGGAGCTGTTTTTT. This gives the protein CASRPGGTGELFF.

This clonotype was counted between two and nine times. A single base separates this from a much larger clone, so it may be a read error. The rearrangement links TRBV10-2 to TRBJ2-5; D gene unclear. Germline V lookup: CDR1 WSHSY, CDR2 SAAADI. The CDR3 covers 15 residues. The V and J ends lost 5 bases and 2 bases respectively, with 15 bases between them. CDR3: CASSLEINLQETQYF. The CDR3 nucleotides are TGCGCCAGCAGTCTGGAAATAAATCTTCAAGAGACCCAGTACTTC.

The sample holds many counts of this clonotype. The chain couples TRBV12-5 to TRBJ2-5; 7 bases are a match to TRBD1. V was pared by 6 bases and J by 7 bases, with 14 bases of the junction left unmatched. The CDR3 loop spans 15 amino acids. Germline V gene data show CDR1 as LGHNT and CDR2 as FRNRAP. The CDR3: CASGATGSGGGTQYF. The CDR3 DNA reads TGTGCTAGTGGAGCGACAGGGAGTGGAGGAGGGACCCAGTACTTC.

This clonotype came up many times. The conserved phenylalanine or tryptophan normally closing the CDR3 is absent here, so this likely arose from a read error. The chain carries TRBV10-1 and TRBJ1-3; no firm D call. The CDR3 length is 15 residues. Trimming left V 2 bases short and J 0 bases short, with 8 bases between. CDR1 is WNHNN and CDR2 is SYGVQD in the germline V gene (reference sequence). DNA of the CDR3: TGCGCCAGCAGTGAGGACAATTACTCTGGAAACACCATATATTCT. It codes for CASSEDNYSGNTIYS.

This clonotype appeared once. The chain recombines TRBV7-2 with TRBJ2-5, with D possibly called TRBD1 or TRBD2 (5 bases each). The CDR3 totals 15 residues. Germline values: CDR1 SGHTA, CDR2 FQGNSA. V lost 1 base and J 3 bases, leaving 12 bases between the germline ends. In nucleotides, the CDR3 is TGTGCCAGCAGCTTAGTTGGGGGATCCGAAGAGACCCAGTACTTC. Its translation is CASSLVGGSEETQYF.

This clonotype was seen repeatedly, ten times or more. At one of its ends the junction is not consistent with the germline gene, which may arise from a read error. The CDR3 is CASSIYSSGASVLTF. The CDR3 nucleotides read TGTGCCAGTAGTATCTATAGTTCCGGGGCCAGCGTCCTGACTTTC. V gene TRBV19 combines with J gene TRBJ2-6; D may be TRBD1 or TRBD2 (5 bases each). The CDR3 covers 15 residues. The germline gives CDR1 LNHDA, CDR2 SQIVND (reference sequence).

In this sample, this clonotype turned up many times. The chain employs TRBV6-2 or TRBV6-3 and TRBJ1-5, with D perhaps TRBD1 (5 bases). V was clipped by 0 bases and J by 0 bases, with 15 bases between them. Germline lookup yields CDR1 MNHEY and CDR2 SVGEGT. This CDR3 is built from 18 residues. The CDR3 protein is CASSYSTWGSTSNQPQHF. The CDR3 region has the DNA TGTGCCAGCAGTTACTCGACGTGGGGCAGTACTAGCAATCAGCCCCAGCATTTT.

This clonotype came up many times. The V call is TRBV4-2, the J call TRBJ2-7; 10 nucleotides line up with TRBD2. The CDR3 loop spans 15 amino acids. CDR1 is LGHNA and CDR2 is YNFKEQ in the germline V gene. V gave up 4 bases and J gave up 0 bases; unmatched junction bases: 3. The CDR3 spells CASSPLAGDSYEQYF. DNA of the CDR3: TGTGCCAGCAGCCCTCTAGCGGGGGACTCCTACGAGCAGTACTTC.

This clonotype has at least ten counts. The V call is TRBV27, the J call TRBJ2-2; D gene uncertain. Germline V gives CDR1 MNHEY, CDR2 SMNVEV (reference sequence). The CDR3 covers 13 residues. Trimming stripped 2 bases from V and 3 bases from J, with 4 bases between. The CDR3 DNA sequence: TGTGCCAGCAGTTTAGGTGACACCGGGGAGCTGTTTTTT. It encodes CASSLGDTGELFF.

This clonotype was detected ten times or more. V and J are TRBV10-3 and TRBJ2-5; no clear D gene. The CDR3 sequence is 13 residues long. V was pared by 3 bases and J by 5 bases, with 10 bases between. Germline V gene data show CDR1 as ENHRY and CDR2 as SYGVKD. The CDR3 bases are TGTGCCATCAGTGACTTAAACGAGGAGACCCAGTACTTC. It is translated as CAISDLNEETQYF.

This clonotype was observed a few times. The chain recombines TRBV6-5 with TRBJ2-7; weak D call: TRBD1 (6 bases). From germline, CDR1 is MNHEY and CDR2 SVGAGI. The CDR3 has 14 residues. V lost 2 bases and J 3 bases, leaving 11 bases between the germline ends. Here the CDR3 reads CASSYGGRYYEQYF. DNA of the CDR3: TGTGCCAGCAGTTACGGGGGCCGGTACTACGAGCAGTACTTC.

This clonotype was recorded at least ten times. The chain combines TRBV29-1 with TRBJ2-7; tentative D call: TRBD2 (6 bases). The CDR3 spans 12 residues. Trimming took off 3 bases at V and 3 bases at J, with 9 bases between the two ends. Germline V gives CDR1 SQVTM, CDR2 ANQGSEA. This CDR3 is CSVEGGNYEQYF. DNA of the CDR3: TGCAGCGTTGAGGGGGGAAACTACGAGCAGTACTTC.

This clonotype was recorded many times. The rearrangement joins TRBV28 to TRBJ2-7; 7 bases match TRBD1. Losses at the gene ends were 11 bases for V and 2 bases for J; bases not matched to a gene: 6. Germline CDR1 is MDHEN and CDR2 is SYDVKM. This CDR3 comprises 12 residues. This CDR3 is CAARTGTYEQYF. DNA of the CDR3: TGTGCCGCCCGGACAGGAACCTACGAGCAGTACTTC.

In its sample, this clonotype was seen many times. This chain connects TRBV28 to TRBJ1-5; TRBD1 might be the D (6 bases). The CDR3 runs 14 residues. Germline CDR1 reads MDHEN; CDR2 reads SYDVKM. V lost 3 bases to trimming and J lost 2 bases, with 8 bases between them. CDR3 residues: CASSLGARNQPQHF. The CDR3 region has the DNA TGTGCCAGCAGTTTGGGGGCGCGCAATCAGCCCCAGCATTTT.

This clonotype occurred many times. The gene calls are TRBV6-4 and TRBJ2-2, with 9 positions matching TRBD1. Trimming cost V 6 bases and J 1 base; bases outside gene matches: 12. CDR3 size: 18 residues. CDR1 is MRHNA, CDR2 SNTAGT, per germline. CDR3 coding DNA: TGTGCCAGCAGCTTCGACAGGGGGAATGCGTTGAACACCGGGGAGCTGTTTTTT. Protein: CASSFDRGNALNTGELFF.

The chain joins TRBV24-1 to TRBJ2-5, with a weak D call TRBD2 (5 bases). The CDR3 spans 13 residues. V lost 3 bases and J lost 3, with 7 bases in between. Looked up from germline, CDR1 is KGHDR and CDR2 is SFDVKD. The CDR3 loop reads CATSDVGKETQYF. CDR3 sequence (DNA): TGTGCCACCAGTGATGTCGGGAAAGAGACCCAGTACTTC.

J is TRBJ2-5 and V is TRBV5-1, with a tentative D call TRBD1 (6 bases). In germline, CDR1 is SGHRS, CDR2 YFSETQ. Trimming stripped 8 bases from V and 2 bases from J, with 10 bases between. The length of the CDR3 is 12 residues. The CDR3 is CASTDSQETQYF. Written as DNA, the CDR3 is TGCGCCAGTACGGACAGTCAAGAGACCCAGTACTTC. Full variable domain (outside the CDR3, taken from reference TRBV5-1 and TRBJ2-5): KAGVTQTPRYLIKTRGQQVTLSCSPISGHRSVSWYQQTPGQGLQFLFEYFSETQRNKGNFPGRFSGRQFSNSRSEMNVSTLELGDSALYLCASTDSQETQYFGPGTRLLVL.

This clonotype was observed many times. The rearrangement uses TRBV18 and TRBJ2-7, with D possibly matching TRBD2 (5 bases). Germline CDR1 KGHSH, CDR2 LQKENI. Trimming cost V 3 bases and J 3 bases, with 12 bases left between them. The CDR3 has 14 residues. In nucleotides, the CDR3 is TGTGCCAGCTCACCTCGGGGATACGACTACGAGCAGTACTTC. It codes for CASSPRGYDYEQYF.

In its sample, this clonotype was seen once. V usage is TRBV6-2 or TRBV6-3 and J usage is TRBJ1-4; TRBD1 matches 7 bases. Germline assignment: CDR1 MNHEY and CDR2 SVGEGT. V dropped 2 bases and J dropped 8; count of bases not matched to a gene: 8. CDR3 length equals 15 residues. CDR3: CASSYIGTVEEKLFF. The DNA of the CDR3 is TGTGCCAGCAGTTACATCGGGACAGTTGAAGAAAAACTGTTTTTT.

The sample holds many counts of this clonotype. This chain uses TRBV15 with TRBJ1-2; D perhaps matches TRBD1 (6 bases). V lost 3 bases, J lost 5 bases, and 16 bases lay in between. The germline V gene encodes CDR1 LNHNV and CDR2 YYDKDF (reference sequence). The CDR3 is 15 residues long. The CDR3 reads CATSRTQGSRYGYTF. DNA for the CDR3: TGTGCCACCAGCAGGACTCAGGGGTCGAGGTATGGCTACACCTTC.

There are many counts of this clonotype. CDR3 nucleotide sequence: TGTGCCAGCAGCTTCCGGACACCCATGAACACTGAAGCTTTCTTT. This codes for CASSFRTPMNTEAFF. V is TRBV7-2 and J is TRBJ1-1; a weak D match, TRBD1 (5 bases). This CDR3 is built from 15 residues. V gave up 3 bases and J gave up 0 bases, with 11 bases separating them. Germline loops: CDR1 SGHTA, CDR2 FQGNSA.

In this sample, this clonotype turned up many times. V and J are TRBV6-2 or TRBV6-3 and TRBJ2-5; the D gene could be TRBD1 or TRBD2 (5 bases each). CDR1 is MNHEY, CDR2 SVGEGT, per germline. Deletions cut 4 bases from V and 2 bases from J, with 17 bases between. The CDR3 has 16 residues. The chain's CDR3 is CASSSLTGPRQETQYF. CDR3 coding DNA: TGTGCCAGCAGTTCGCTAACGGGACCAAGACAAGAGACCCAGTACTTC.

The J gene is TRBJ1-1, the V gene TRBV6-1; no firm D call. Trimming pared 10 bases from V and 1 base from J, leaving 13 bases between. The V gene's germline CDR1 is MNHNS and CDR2 SASEGT. CDR3 length: 13 amino acids. The CDR3 region is CATRTYSNTEAFF. Here the CDR3 DNA reads TGTGCCACCAGGACGTACTCGAACACTGAAGCTTTCTTT.

V and J are TRBV12-3 or TRBV12-4 and TRBJ1-5; no definite D call. The CDR3 consists of 13 residues. Trimming cost V 3 bases and J 5 bases, with 8 bases left between them. In DNA, the CDR3 is TGTGCCAGCAGTTTGAACCTTGATCAGCCCCAGCATTTT. Translation gives CASSLNLDQPQHF.

As concerns this clonotype: The junction shows a germline mismatch at one end, possibly a read error. The rearrangement uses TRBV2 and TRBJ1-1, with TRBD1 matching over 8 bases. The V gene's germline CDR1 is SNHLY and CDR2 FYNNEI. The CDR3 runs to 15 residues. CDR3 in DNA: TGTGCCAGCACCCCGACAGGGGCCCCTGGGACTGGAGCTTTCTTT. It is translated as CASTPTGAPGTGAFF.